Shown below are 4 T cell receptor beta chains from a single sample sequenced in a study of post-analysis software for immune sequencing data. Broader study findings: Elevated frequency relative to controls characterized four or five TRBV segments in patients, TRBV5-6, TRBV5-1 and TRBV20-1 among them.

The antigens these receptors bind are not known. cDNA libraries of TCR beta carried unique molecular identifiers. TCRdb called the PCR reads again in MiXCR, with one record for every CDR3 protein. The sample contains 750,000 to 900,000 distinct CDR3 sequences, roughly 50% of which appear only once. The sequencing sample was made of blood. These receptors all come from a girl aged 10-17 years with multiple sclerosis.

This clonotype appeared a single time. CDR3: CASSVAQKTGASYEQYF. The CDR3 bases are TGTGCCAGCAGCGTAGCTCAGAAAACAGGGGCCTCCTACGAGCAGTACTTC. The chain is built from TRBV9 and TRBJ2-7; TRBD1 matches 7 bases. V lost 0 bases to trimming and J lost 0 bases; unmatched junction nucleotides: 9. The CDR3 runs 17 residues. CDR1 and CDR2 (germline): SGDLS, YYNGEE.

The chain has TRBV20-1 and TRBJ1-1; possibly TRBD1 for D (5 bases). Looked up from germline, CDR1 is DFQATT and CDR2 is SNEGSKA (reference sequence). The length of the CDR3 is 13 residues. V gave up 6 bases and J gave up 5 bases, with 16 bases separating them. The CDR3 reads CSATGGVSTEAFF. DNA for the CDR3: TGCAGTGCAACCGGGGGGGTATCAACTGAAGCTTTCTTT.

This chain uses TRBV11-3 with TRBJ2-1; the D is unclear. With 0 bases removed from V and 13 bases from J, the gap between germline ends came to 16 bases. CDR1 SGHNT and CDR2 YENEEA come from the germline V gene. This CDR3 region has 14 residues. CDR3 bases: TGTGCCAGCAGCTTAGAGGCAGGTAGTGGGCCACAGTTCTTC. This gives the protein CASSLEAGSGPQFF.

The rearrangement uses TRBV6-1 and TRBJ2-6; D gene unclear. This CDR3 is 17 amino acids long. Germline V gene lookup returns CDR1 MNHNS and CDR2 SASEGT. The V gene lost 5 bases and the J gene lost 3 bases, with 17 bases spanning the gap. The CDR3 DNA reads as TGTGCCAGCAGTCTGCGCCCCCTCTCTGGTGGGGCCAACGTCCTGACTTTC. Residues: CASSLRPLSGGANVLTF.